This TCR beta chain was recorded in a study of blood T cell repertoires in COVID-19. Produced via immunoSEQ multiplex PCR; TCRdb's table is partial and in-frame only. The table records approximately 10,000 clones, 70% to 85% of them present only once. Trimming shortened V by 5 bases and J by 1 base, and 8 bases separated the two germline ends. CDR3 length: 13 residues. The germline gives CDR1 LNHDA, CDR2 SQIVND (reference sequence). The chain carries TRBV19 and TRBJ1-1; D gene uncertain. The source material was peripheral blood. The sequence came from a human donor in a cohort sampled during active COVID-19. The CDR3 coding sequence is TGTGCCAGTAGTTTCCAGGCGAACACTGAAGCTTTCTTT. Its protein is CASSFQANTEAFF.